This passage covers 26 T cell receptor beta chains from one sample sequenced in a study of T-cell memory formation after mild COVID-19. One entry per CDR3 protein results from TCRdb running MiXCR on the 5' RACE reads. The sample holds 300,000 to 400,000 distinct CDR3 sequences, around 15% seen once. Material for sequencing was PBMCs or a T cell subset sorted from them (not recorded which). The receptor set was obtained from a man younger than 35 who had mild COVID-19 (a few samples of this study predate the infection). Cell type and time point are not known.

The chain is built from TRBV19 and TRBJ1-1; TRBD1 aligns across 9 bases. This CDR3 region has 17 residues. CDR1 is LNHDA, CDR2 SQIVND, per germline (reference sequence). J was trimmed by 4 bases and V by 6 bases; bases with no gene match: 15. The chain's CDR3 is CASRLWDRERRGTEAFF. The DNA of the CDR3 is TGTGCCAGTAGGCTCTGGGACAGGGAGAGAAGAGGCACTGAAGCTTTCTTT.

This clonotype was seen a handful of times. The chain carries TRBV19 and TRBJ2-1; the match to TRBD2 covers 13 bases. The J segment lost 9 bases and the V segment lost 4 bases, leaving 9 bases of the junction unmatched. The CDR3 consists of 16 residues. Germline CDR1 reads LNHDA; CDR2 reads SQIVND (reference sequence). Here the CDR3 reads CASSTLTSGGAGEQFF. CDR3 in DNA: TGTGCCAGTAGTACCCTCACTAGCGGGGGGGCCGGTGAGCAGTTCTTC. The full variable domain, with the rest looked up from reference TRBV19 and TRBJ2-1, is DGGITQSPKYLFRKEGQNVTLSCEQNLNHDAMYWYRQDPGQGLRLIYYSQIVNDFQKGDIAEGYSVSREKKESFPLTVTSAQKNPTAFYLCASSTLTSGGAGEQFFGPGTRLTVL.

V usage is TRBV6-6 and J usage is TRBJ2-3, with TRBD2 matching over 7 bases. This CDR3 is 15 amino acids long. Germline values: CDR1 MNHNY, CDR2 SVGAGI (reference sequence). Trimming cost V 4 bases and J 0 bases; bases outside gene matches: 4. This CDR3 is CASSSRGDSTDTQYF. The CDR3 DNA reads as TGTGCCAGCAGTTCCCGGGGGGACAGCACAGATACGCAGTATTTT.

The chain carries TRBV6-2 or TRBV6-3 and TRBJ2-5, with D uncertain. The V end was cut by 2 bases, the J end by 7 bases, with 8 bases between. The CDR3 is made up of 12 amino acids. CDR1 and CDR2 from the germline V gene are MNHEY and SVGEGT. The DNA of the CDR3 is TGTGCCAGCAGTTACATGGTGGCGACCCAGTACTTC. The encoded protein is CASSYMVATQYF.

This clonotype came up a few times. The gene calls are TRBV7-2 and TRBJ2-7; 10 nucleotides agree with TRBD1. Germline CDR1 is SGHTA and CDR2 is FQGNSA. This CDR3 is built from 14 residues. Trimming took 5 bases from V and 3 from J; bases not matched to a gene: 4. CDR3 in DNA: TGTGCCAGCAGCGGACGGACAGGGGGCTACGAGCAGTACTTC. Its protein is CASSGRTGGYEQYF.

There are a few counts of this clonotype. The chain has TRBV29-1 and TRBJ2-1, with D possibly TRBD2 on 7 matching bases. The CDR3 runs to 15 residues. Trimming shortened V by 6 bases and J by 0 bases, and 15 bases separated the two germline ends. CDR1 and CDR2 from the germline V gene are SQVTM and ANQGSEA. The CDR3 DNA reads TGCAGCGTGGGGGGGGGCTTAAGCTCCTACAATGAGCAGTTCTTC. Residues: CSVGGGLSSYNEQFF.

To note about this clonotype: A clone one base away is much larger, so this may be a read error. The chain recombines TRBV19 with TRBJ1-1; D remains unclear. Germline CDR1 LNHDA, CDR2 SQIVND (reference sequence). The V gene lost 4 bases and the J gene lost 7 bases, with 13 bases spanning the gap. CDR3 size: 13 residues. This chain's CDR3 is CASSNEPSNEAFF. CDR3 in DNA: TGTGCCAGTAGTAACGAACCCAGCAATGAAGCTTTCTTT.

V and J are TRBV9 and TRBJ2-3; no clear D. The CDR3 runs to 15 residues. Germline CDR1 reads SGDLS; CDR2 reads YYNGEE. V dropped 0 bases and J dropped 0 bases, with 8 bases sitting between them. CDR3 region: CASSVVVGSTDTQYF. Here the CDR3 DNA reads TGTGCCAGCAGCGTAGTGGTGGGAAGCACAGATACGCAGTATTTT.

A few counts support this clonotype. The chain combines TRBV27 with TRBJ2-1; D is unresolved. Per the germline V gene, CDR1 is MNHEY and CDR2 is SMNVEV (reference sequence). The CDR3 loop spans 14 amino acids. V dropped 0 bases and J dropped 4 bases, with 7 bases sitting between them. CDR3: CASSLSARYNEQFF. The DNA for the CDR3 is TGTGCCAGCAGTTTATCGGCTAGATACAATGAGCAGTTCTTC.

There are a few counts of this clonotype. CDR3 sequence reads: CASSLDRQGYEKLFF. The CDR3 coding sequence is TGTGCCAGCAGCTTAGATCGGCAGGGGTACGAAAAACTGTTTTTT. The J gene is TRBJ1-4, the V gene TRBV11-2; possibly TRBD1 for D (6 bases). V lost 0 bases and J 8 bases, leaving 13 bases between the germline ends. There are 15 residues in the CDR3. Per the germline V gene, CDR1 is SGHAT and CDR2 is FQNNGV.

This clonotype was seen a few times. The rearrangement uses TRBV5-1 and TRBJ2-7; no definite D call. V gave up 3 bases and J gave up 5 bases, with 12 bases separating them. This CDR3 has 13 amino acids. Germline CDR1 and CDR2: SGHRS and YFSETQ. The CDR3 reads CASSWQRPDEQYF. In DNA, the CDR3 is TGCGCCAGCAGCTGGCAACGGCCGGACGAGCAGTACTTC.

This sequence joins TRBV18 and TRBJ1-1; D uncertain. CDR3 length equals 13 residues. Trimming shortened V by 5 bases and J by 1 base, and 8 bases separated the two germline ends. Germline V gene lookup returns CDR1 KGHSH and CDR2 LQKENI. CDR3 sequence: CASSFGTNTEAFF. The CDR3 region has the DNA TGTGCCAGCTCATTCGGAACGAACACTGAAGCTTTCTTT. Filled out from reference TRBV18 and TRBJ1-1, the complete variable domain reads NAGVMQNPRHLVRRRGQEARLRCSPMKGHSHVYWYRQLPEEGLKFMVYLQKENIIDESGMPKERFSAEFPKEGPSILRIQQVVRGDSAAYFCASSFGTNTEAFFGQGTRLTVV.

The CDR3 spells CSAQGGGSYEQYF. The CDR3 nucleotides read TGCAGCGCCCAAGGGGGGGGCTCCTACGAGCAGTACTTC. The rearrangement uses TRBV29-1 and TRBJ2-7; a possible D gene is TRBD2 (7 bases). The CDR3 length is 13 residues. Trimming left V 7 bases short and J 0 bases short, with 13 bases between. The V gene's germline CDR1 is SQVTM and CDR2 ANQGSEA.

The rearrangement uses TRBV6-6 and TRBJ2-6; D unclear. The CDR3 extends over 18 amino acids. CDR1 and CDR2 from the germline V gene are MNHNY and SVGAGI (reference sequence). Trimming pared 3 bases from V and 0 bases from J, leaving 15 bases between. The chain's CDR3 is CASSYYWGPDSGANVLTF. DNA of the CDR3: TGTGCCAGCAGTTATTACTGGGGTCCCGACTCTGGGGCCAACGTCCTGACTTTC.

Ten or more counts support this clonotype. This chain links TRBV7-3 with TRBJ2-1, with TRBD2 identical over 11 bases. This CDR3 contains 15 residues. V trimming: 2 bases; J trimming: 4 bases; junction bases outside the gene matches: 1. Germline-derived CDR1 and CDR2 are SGHTA and FQGTGA. CDR3 sequence reads: CASSLVAGGYNEQFF. DNA of the CDR3: TGTGCCAGCAGCTTAGTAGCGGGGGGGTACAATGAGCAGTTCTTC.

This rearrangement joins TRBV4-2 to TRBJ2-3, with 15 bases matching TRBD2. Germline-derived CDR1 and CDR2 are LGHNA and YNFKEQ. With V trimmed by 5 bases and J by 3 bases, 3 bases remained unmatched. This CDR3 has 16 residues. CDR3: CASSGLAGGNTDTQYF. CDR3 bases: TGTGCCAGCAGCGGACTAGCGGGGGGGAATACAGATACGCAGTATTTT.

This clonotype was seen a few times. The chain is built from TRBV5-1 and TRBJ2-5, with D perhaps given as TRBD1 or TRBD2 (5 bases each). The CDR3 is 14 amino acids. Germline V gene data show CDR1 as SGHRS and CDR2 as YFSETQ. Trimming stripped 4 bases from V and 1 base from J, with 11 bases between. DNA of the CDR3: TGCGCCAGCAGCAGAGGGACGGTCCAAGAGACCCAGTACTTC. Its translation is CASSRGTVQETQYF.

This clonotype turned up a few times. CDR3 sequence: CASRTPGWGTDTQYF. The CDR3 DNA sequence: TGTGCCAGCAGGACCCCAGGATGGGGCACAGATACGCAGTATTTT. The chain links TRBV6-5 to TRBJ2-3; D unresolved. Trimming stripped 6 bases from V and 1 base from J, with 14 bases between. The CDR3 has 15 amino acids. CDR1 MNHEY and CDR2 SVGAGI come from the germline V gene.

This clonotype was seen many times. V is TRBV7-9 and J is TRBJ1-4; weak D call: TRBD1 (5 bases). V was trimmed by 1 base and J by 8 bases, leaving 8 bases between them. Germline values: CDR1 SEHNR, CDR2 FQNEAQ (reference sequence). This CDR3 is built from 13 residues. The CDR3 reads CASSLERGEKLFF. The CDR3 nucleotides read TGTGCCAGCAGCTTAGAGAGGGGAGAAAAACTGTTTTTT.

The J gene is TRBJ2-1, the V gene TRBV12-3 or TRBV12-4, with D unclear. There are 14 residues in the CDR3. The V gene lost 8 bases and the J gene lost 0 bases, with 11 bases spanning the gap. CDR3 sequence: CASRTEISYNEQFF. In nucleotides, the CDR3 is TGTGCCAGCCGAACGGAGATCTCCTACAATGAGCAGTTCTTC.

This clonotype was detected a few times. The J gene is TRBJ2-1, the V gene TRBV6-2 or TRBV6-3, with TRBD2 matching over 15 bases. Germline lookup yields CDR1 MNHEY and CDR2 SVGEGT. V shed 6 bases and J 7 bases; nucleotides not matched to a gene: 7. This CDR3 has 16 residues. CDR3 in amino acids: CASSPLGLAGGNEQFF. The CDR3 DNA is TGTGCCAGCAGCCCCTTGGGACTAGCGGGGGGTAATGAGCAGTTCTTC.

The chain carries TRBV4-3 and TRBJ2-7; D might be TRBD2 (6 bases). CDR1 is LGHNA, CDR2 YSLEER, per germline. The length of the CDR3 is 16 residues. V lost 6 bases to trimming and J lost 3 bases, with 21 bases between them. CDR3 amino acids: CASSSEPSESFYEQYF. CDR3 sequence (DNA): TGCGCCAGCAGTTCGGAACCTAGCGAATCATTCTACGAGCAGTACTTC.

There are a few counts of this clonotype. The chain recombines TRBV20-1 with TRBJ1-5, with D possibly being TRBD1 (6 bases). This CDR3 has 17 amino acids. Trimming removed 6 bases at V and 0 bases at J, with 21 bases between. Germline V gene data show CDR1 as DFQATT and CDR2 as SNEGSKA (reference sequence). CDR3 amino acids: CSAALGGRIGSNQPQHF. In DNA form, the CDR3 reads TGCAGTGCCGCTCTCGGGGGGCGAATAGGTAGCAATCAGCCCCAGCATTTT.

This clonotype occurred a few times. J is TRBJ2-2 and V is TRBV3-1; the match to TRBD2 covers 7 bases. Germline loops: CDR1 LGHDT, CDR2 YNNKEL (reference sequence). The CDR3 sequence is 16 residues long. The V segment lost 1 base and the J segment 4 bases; nucleotides outside the gene matches: 6. In DNA form, the CDR3 reads TGTGCCAGCAGCCAAGTTCCTAGCGGCGTCACCGGGGAGCTGTTTTTT. Its protein is CASSQVPSGVTGELFF.

The chain couples TRBV6-5 to TRBJ2-1, with 8 positions matching TRBD1. V shed 0 bases, J shed 9 bases, and the junction held 4 bases outside the gene matches. The germline CDR1 and CDR2 sequences are MNHEY and SVGAGI. The CDR3 covers 14 residues. Here the CDR3 reads CASSYSRGLGEQFF. The DNA of the CDR3 is TGTGCCAGCAGTTACTCCAGGGGGCTTGGTGAGCAGTTCTTC.

In its sample, this clonotype was seen many times. The chain combines TRBV7-8 with TRBJ2-1; the D gene could be TRBD1 or TRBD2 (5 bases each). The V gene lost 4 bases and the J gene lost 7 bases, with 20 bases spanning the gap. The CDR3 is made up of 16 amino acids. From germline, CDR1 is SGHVS and CDR2 FQNEAQ. CDR3 nucleotide sequence: TGTGCCAGCAGCTCCCTTGTCGTAGAGGGGCGAAATGAGCAGTTCTTC. Translated, it gives CASSSLVVEGRNEQFF. Full variable domain (remainder filled in from reference TRBV7-8 and TRBJ2-1): GAGVSQSPRYKVAKRGQDVALRCDPISGHVSLFWYQQALGQGPEFLTYFQNEAQLDKSGLPSDRFFAERPEGSVSTLKIQRTQQEDSAVYLCASSSLVVEGRNEQFFGPGTRLTVL.